These 29 T cell receptor beta chains came from one sample sequenced in a study of graft-versus-host responses after intestinal transplantation. No antigen has been identified for these receptors. Repertoires were generated with immunoSEQ multiplex PCR, while TCRdb's copy carries only in-frame clones and drops some. Of fewer than 85,000 clones in the sample, under 90% were seen once. The specimen was unstimulated CD4+ T cells sorted from spleen or lymph node cells, collected before transplant. The source is a human donor who was the organ donor for an intestinal transplant.

This chain uses TRBV7-2 with TRBJ2-1, with 9 bases aligning to TRBD1. CDR1 SGHTA and CDR2 FQGNSA come from the germline V gene. CDR3 length: 16 amino acids. V lost 0 bases and J lost 4; bases outside the gene matches: 4. DNA of the CDR3: TGTGCCAGCAGCTTAGCGGGGACAGGGACATACAATGAGCAGTTCTTC. This encodes CASSLAGTGTYNEQFF.

The rearrangement links TRBV6-4 to TRBJ1-2; unclear D gene. The CDR3 is made up of 14 amino acids. The germline gives CDR1 MRHNA, CDR2 SNTAGT. V lost 3 bases and J lost 4, with 12 bases in between. The CDR3 spells CASSESWAGYGYTF. In nucleotides, the CDR3 is TGTGCCAGCAGTGAATCGTGGGCGGGCTATGGCTACACCTTC.

The chain is built from TRBV21-1 and TRBJ2-6; the table's D call, TRBD1, has no DNA check behind it. TRBV21-1 is tagged as a pseudogene. This CDR3 comprises 17 residues. CDR3 bases: TGTGCCAGCAGCTCCGGGACAGGGGATTCTGGGGCCAACGTCCTGACTTTC. The encoded protein is CASSSGTGDSGANVLTF.

This clone has a single count. The V call is TRBV10-3, the J call TRBJ2-1, with 10 bases aligning to TRBD2. CDR1 is ENHRY, CDR2 SYGVKD, per germline. J was trimmed by 8 bases and V by 0 bases; bases with no gene match: 7. The CDR3 covers 16 residues. The CDR3: CAISESSLAGEHEQFF. The CDR3 DNA reads as TGTGCCATCAGTGAGTCGAGCCTAGCGGGAGAACATGAGCAGTTCTTC.

In its sample, this clone was seen once. This rearrangement joins TRBV4-1 to TRBJ1-2; maybe TRBD1 (5 bases). The V end was cut by 0 bases, the J end by 5 bases, with 19 bases between. The CDR3 length is 17 residues. The germline V gene has CDR1 MGHRA and CDR2 YSYEKL. The DNA of the CDR3 is TGCGCCAGCAGCCAAGATGGGGCGGTTCAGGGCGCGTATGGCTACACCTTC. This encodes CASSQDGAVQGAYGYTF.

With regard to this clone: No DNA is shown, since the ends of the CDR3 on it are uncertain; the CDR3 is the one TCRdb lists. The chain employs TRBV1 and TRBJ1-3; the listed D gene, TRBD1, was not tested against the DNA. TRBV1 counts as a pseudogene. Inclusive of both ends, the CDR3 amounts to 15 amino acids. CDR3 in amino acids: CTSSQDWGLGNTIYF.

V is TRBV27 and J is TRBJ2-1, with D perhaps matching TRBD2 (7 bases). The CDR3 has 13 amino acids. V dropped 7 bases and J dropped 9 bases, with 16 bases sitting between them. From germline, CDR1 is MNHEY and CDR2 SMNVEV (reference sequence). The CDR3 reads CASKWGGLSEQFF. DNA of the CDR3: TGTGCCAGCAAGTGGGGGGGCCTTAGTGAGCAGTTCTTC.

CDR3 protein: CASSYSRGTDTQYF. The DNA of the CDR3 is TGTGCCAGCAGTTACTCGCGGGGGACAGATACGCAGTATTTT. The V call is TRBV6-5, the J call TRBJ2-3, with 7 nucleotides matching TRBD2. Germline V gene sequence: CDR1 MNHEY, CDR2 SVGAGI. The CDR3 is made up of 14 amino acids. V trimming: 0 bases; J trimming: 3 bases; junction bases outside the gene matches: 0.

V usage is TRBV18 and J usage is TRBJ1-6; D call uncertain. Germline CDR1 is KGHSH and CDR2 is LQKENI. The CDR3 has 21 residues. Trimming took off 0 bases at V and 0 bases at J, with 21 bases between the two ends. As DNA, the CDR3 is TGTGCCAGCTCACCACCGACGGTGGGAAGGGTCGGGAGCTCCTATAATTCACCCCTCCACTTT. This codes for CASSPPTVGRVGSSYNSPLHF. Based on the CDR3 plus reference TRBV18 and TRBJ1-6, the full variable domain is NAGVMQNPRHLVRRRGQEARLRCSPMKGHSHVYWYRQLPEEGLKFMVYLQKENIIDESGMPKERFSAEFPKEGPSILRIQQVVRGDSAAYFCASSPPTVGRVGSSYNSPLHFGNGTRLTVT.

This clone occurred a few times. The gene calls are TRBV6-5 and TRBJ1-4, with 11 nucleotides matching TRBD1. CDR1 MNHEY and CDR2 SVGAGI come from the germline V gene. The V segment lost 2 bases and the J segment 8 bases; nucleotides outside the gene matches: 4. The CDR3 extends over 15 amino acids. The DNA for the CDR3 is TGTGCCAGCAGTTACGACAGGACAGGGGGCGAAAAACTGTTTTTT. This sequence encodes CASSYDRTGGEKLFF.

V and J are TRBV7-8 and TRBJ1-2; D gene uncertain. CDR3 length equals 15 residues. Per germline, CDR1 SGHVS and CDR2 FQNEAQ. Trimming pared 1 base from V and 4 bases from J, leaving 13 bases between. CDR3 sequence reads: CASSLDLKVSYGYTF. DNA for the CDR3: TGTGCCAGCAGCTTAGATCTGAAAGTTAGCTATGGCTACACCTTC.

V is TRBV2 and J is TRBJ1-5; D gene unclear. Germline CDR1 SNHLY, CDR2 FYNNEI. The V gene lost 1 base and the J gene lost 0 bases, with 10 bases spanning the gap. This CDR3 region has 16 residues. CDR3 region: CASSEGESYSNQPQHF. The CDR3 DNA sequence: TGTGCCAGCAGTGAAGGGGAGTCCTATAGCAATCAGCCCCAGCATTTT.

The chain combines TRBV25-1 with TRBJ1-6; D is uncertain. Germline CDR1 is MGHDK and CDR2 is SYGVNS. The CDR3 extends over 14 amino acids. V dropped 4 bases and J dropped 6 bases, with 10 bases sitting between them. CDR3 residues: CASSVTRPNSPLHF. CDR3 nucleotides: TGTGCCAGCAGTGTGACAAGGCCTAATTCACCCCTCCACTTT.

This chain links TRBV10-1 with TRBJ1-2; 11 positions agree with TRBD1. Germline V gene sequence: CDR1 WNHNN, CDR2 SYGVQD (reference sequence). This CDR3 spans 15 amino acids. J gave up 4 bases and V 6 bases, and 7 bases lay outside the gene matches. The CDR3 DNA reads as TGCGCCAGCAGCTCCGGACAGGGGGCTGCCTATGGCTACACCTTC. It specifies CASSSGQGAAYGYTF.

The chain combines TRBV28 with TRBJ1-5; 8 bases are a match to TRBD1. There are 14 residues in the CDR3. CDR1 and CDR2 (germline): MDHEN, SYDVKM. The V segment lost 6 bases and the J segment 6 bases; nucleotides outside the gene matches: 7. CDR3 sequence reads: CASSLDRGSQPQHF. The CDR3 coding sequence is TGTGCCAGCAGCTTAGACAGGGGCAGTCAGCCCCAGCATTTT.

The J gene is TRBJ1-2, the V gene TRBV5-6, with D possibly matching TRBD1 (6 bases). Germline CDR1 SGHDT, CDR2 YYEEEE. The CDR3 runs 15 residues. Trimming shortened V by 4 bases and J by 0 bases, and 13 bases separated the two germline ends. This CDR3 reads CASSETGFANYGYTF. For the CDR3, the DNA is TGTGCCAGCAGCGAAACAGGGTTCGCTAACTATGGCTACACCTTC.

The chain carries TRBV19 and TRBJ2-2, with 9 bases that match TRBD1. CDR1 is LNHDA, CDR2 SQIVND, per germline (reference sequence). The length of the CDR3 is 15 residues. With 10 bases clipped from V and 2 bases from J, the junction kept 8 bases outside the gene matches. CDR3 residues: CATRRDRDNTGELFF. The CDR3 DNA sequence: TGTGCCACAAGGCGGGACAGGGATAACACCGGGGAGCTGTTTTTT.

The chain couples TRBV2 to TRBJ2-4; 10 nucleotides align to TRBD2. Trimming cost V 6 bases and J 7 bases; bases outside gene matches: 15. Germline V gene data show CDR1 as SNHLY and CDR2 as FYNNEI. CDR3 length: 17 residues. The CDR3 region has the DNA TGTGCCAGCAGGGCCCTAGCGGGGGTACCGGAATGGAACATTCAGTACTTC. As protein: CASRALAGVPEWNIQYF.

V and J are TRBV7-9 and TRBJ2-1; TRBD2 matches 12 bases. The germline gives CDR1 SEHNR, CDR2 FQNEAQ (reference sequence). J gave up 10 bases and V 5 bases, and 9 bases lay outside the gene matches. CDR3 length equals 15 residues. The CDR3, as DNA: TGTGCCAGCAGCCGGACATCTAGCGGGGGGGCCGAGCAGTTCTTC. It is translated as CASSRTSSGGAEQFF.

J is TRBJ1-1 and V is TRBV29-1, with D hard to call. Germline CDR1 and CDR2: SQVTM and ANQGSEA. The CDR3 loop spans 12 amino acids. The V end lost 5 bases, the J end lost 0 bases, and 7 bases lay between the germline ends. CDR3 DNA sequence: TGCAGCGTTTTAATTTTGAACACTGAAGCTTTCTTT. Translation: CSVLILNTEAFF.

The J gene is TRBJ2-2, the V gene TRBV5-6, with D hard to call. Trimming removed 3 bases from V and 3 bases from J, with 15 bases in between. Germline V CDR1 and CDR2: SGHDT, YYEEEE. There are 16 residues in the CDR3. The CDR3 DNA sequence: TGTGCCAGCAGCTGGTCGGTGAGATTGGACACCGGGGAGCTGTTTTTT. Amino acid sequence: CASSWSVRLDTGELFF.

This rearrangement joins TRBV2 to TRBJ2-7; D gene ambiguous. The CDR3 has 11 residues. Trimming left V 5 bases short and J 4 bases short, with 6 bases between. Germline assignment: CDR1 SNHLY and CDR2 FYNNEI. The CDR3 DNA follows: TGTGCCAGCAGTCCACTATACGAGCAGTACGTC. This gives the protein CASSPLYEQYV.

The chain has TRBV9 and TRBJ2-2, with 9 bases lining up with TRBD2. This CDR3 comprises 16 residues. J gave up 5 bases and V 0 bases, and 5 bases lay outside the gene matches. The V gene's germline CDR1 is SGDLS and CDR2 YYNGEE. In DNA, the CDR3 is TGTGCCAGCAGCGTAGCGCCTAGCGGGGCAACCGGGGAGCTGTTTTTT. It codes for CASSVAPSGATGELFF.

This rearrangement joins TRBV18 to TRBJ2-4; D not certain. This CDR3 comprises 21 residues. Trimming left V 3 bases short and J 0 bases short, with 27 bases between. Germline CDR1 KGHSH, CDR2 LQKENI. DNA of the CDR3: TGTGCCAGCTCACCTTTCGATAATCTGGGCAGGCCGTTGCTAGCCAAAAACATTCAGTACTTC. This translates into CASSPFDNLGRPLLAKNIQYF. The full variable domain, completed using reference TRBV18 and TRBJ2-4, is NAGVMQNPRHLVRRRGQEARLRCSPMKGHSHVYWYRQLPEEGLKFMVYLQKENIIDESGMPKERFSAEFPKEGPSILRIQQVVRGDSAAYFCASSPFDNLGRPLLAKNIQYFGAGTRLSVL.

The chain combines TRBV2 with TRBJ2-5; TRBD2 matches 7 bases. Looked up from germline, CDR1 is SNHLY and CDR2 is FYNNEI. V lost 1 base to trimming and J lost 9 bases; unmatched junction nucleotides: 20. The CDR3 spans 18 residues. CDR3 sequence: CASSEEGALAAGDLAQYF. As DNA, the CDR3 is TGTGCCAGCAGTGAAGAAGGAGCCCTAGCGGCGGGAGATCTGGCCCAGTACTTC.

J is TRBJ1-5 and V is TRBV19; D unclear. The length of the CDR3 is 15 residues. Germline V lookup: CDR1 LNHDA, CDR2 SQIVND (reference sequence). Trimming left V 6 bases short and J 3 bases short, with 15 bases between. CDR3 sequence: CASRSSGGPNQPQHF. The CDR3 DNA follows: TGTGCCAGTAGGAGTAGTGGTGGGCCCAATCAGCCCCAGCATTTT.

Only a few counts were recorded for this clone. The junction differs from germline at one of its ends, possibly a read error. This chain links TRBV6-1 with TRBJ2-3, with TRBD2 matching 10 bases. Germline lookup yields CDR1 MNHNS and CDR2 SASEGT. CDR3 length: 16 amino acids. CDR3 nucleotide sequence: TGTGCCAGCAGTAAAGCTAGCGGGGGCTTCACAGATACGCAGTATTTT. Translation gives CASSKASGGFTDTQYF.

The J gene is TRBJ1-1, the V gene TRBV5-1, with 8 bases matching TRBD1. Per germline, CDR1 SGHRS and CDR2 YFSETQ. Trimming removed 3 bases from V and 0 bases from J; junction bases left unmatched: 7. This CDR3 comprises 16 residues. The CDR3 here is CASSWTGQGLNTEAFF. Here the CDR3 DNA reads TGCGCCAGCAGCTGGACCGGACAGGGTTTGAACACTGAAGCTTTCTTT.

DNA of the CDR3: TGTGCCAGCAGTGGAGGACTAGCAGGGGGGGGTTACGAGCAGTACGTC. Protein: CASSGGLAGGGYEQYV. The genes are TRBV2 and TRBJ2-7; D may be TRBD2 (8 bases). Germline CDR1 and CDR2: SNHLY and FYNNEI. The germline V and J ends were trimmed by 4 bases and 4 bases, with 20 bases remaining between them. This CDR3 has 16 amino acids.